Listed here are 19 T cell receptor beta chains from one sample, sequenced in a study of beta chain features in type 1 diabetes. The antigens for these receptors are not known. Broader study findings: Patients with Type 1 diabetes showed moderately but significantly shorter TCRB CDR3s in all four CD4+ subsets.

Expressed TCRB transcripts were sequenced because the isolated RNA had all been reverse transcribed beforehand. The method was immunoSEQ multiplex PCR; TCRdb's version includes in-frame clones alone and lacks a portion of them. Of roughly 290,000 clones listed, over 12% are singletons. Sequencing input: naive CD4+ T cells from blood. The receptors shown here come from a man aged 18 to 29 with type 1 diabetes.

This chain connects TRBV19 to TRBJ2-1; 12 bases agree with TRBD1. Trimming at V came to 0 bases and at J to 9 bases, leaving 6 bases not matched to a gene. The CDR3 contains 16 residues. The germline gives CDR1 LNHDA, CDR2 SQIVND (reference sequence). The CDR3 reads CASSIDRGTGGTEQFF. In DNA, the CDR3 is TGTGCCAGTAGTATAGATCGGGGGACAGGGGGCACTGAGCAGTTCTTC.

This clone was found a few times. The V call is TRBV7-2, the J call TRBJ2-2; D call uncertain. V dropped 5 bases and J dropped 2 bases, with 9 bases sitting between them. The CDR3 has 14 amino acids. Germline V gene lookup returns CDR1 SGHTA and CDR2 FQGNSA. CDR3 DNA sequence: TGTGCCAGCAGCAACACCCCTAACACCGGGGAGCTGTTTTTT. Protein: CASSNTPNTGELFF.

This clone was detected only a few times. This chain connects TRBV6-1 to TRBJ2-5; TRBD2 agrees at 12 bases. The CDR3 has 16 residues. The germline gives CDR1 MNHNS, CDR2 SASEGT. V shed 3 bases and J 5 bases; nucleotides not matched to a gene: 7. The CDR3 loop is CASSDLAGGPSETQYF. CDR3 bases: TGTGCCAGCAGTGACCTAGCGGGAGGGCCCTCGGAGACCCAGTACTTC.

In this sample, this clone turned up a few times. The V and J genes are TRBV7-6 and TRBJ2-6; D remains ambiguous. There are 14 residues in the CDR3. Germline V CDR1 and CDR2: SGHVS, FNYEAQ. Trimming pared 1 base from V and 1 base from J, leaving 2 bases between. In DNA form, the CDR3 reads TGTGCCAGCAGCTTAGTATCTGGGGCCAACGTCCTGACTTTC. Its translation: CASSLVSGANVLTF.

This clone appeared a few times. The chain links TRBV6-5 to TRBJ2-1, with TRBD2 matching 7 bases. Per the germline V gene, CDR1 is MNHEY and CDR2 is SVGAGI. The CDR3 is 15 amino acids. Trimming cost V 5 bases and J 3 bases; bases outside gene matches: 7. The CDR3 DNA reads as TGTGCCAGCAGTCCTAGCGGACAAAACTACAATGAGCAGTTCTTC. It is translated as CASSPSGQNYNEQFF.

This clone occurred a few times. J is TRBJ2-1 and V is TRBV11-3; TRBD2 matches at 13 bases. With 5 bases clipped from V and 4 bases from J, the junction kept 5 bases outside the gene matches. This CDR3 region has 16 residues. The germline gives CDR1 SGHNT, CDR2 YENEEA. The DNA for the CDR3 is TGTGCCAGCAGCCCAGGGGGACTAGCGGGATACAATGAGCAGTTCTTC. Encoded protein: CASSPGGLAGYNEQFF.

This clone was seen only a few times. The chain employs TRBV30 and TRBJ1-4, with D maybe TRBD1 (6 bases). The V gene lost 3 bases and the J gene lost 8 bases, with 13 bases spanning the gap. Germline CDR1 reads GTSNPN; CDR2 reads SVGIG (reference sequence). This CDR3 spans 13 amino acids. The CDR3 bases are TGTGCCTGGAGAGGACAGATTTACGAAAAACTGTTTTTT. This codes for CAWRGQIYEKLFF.

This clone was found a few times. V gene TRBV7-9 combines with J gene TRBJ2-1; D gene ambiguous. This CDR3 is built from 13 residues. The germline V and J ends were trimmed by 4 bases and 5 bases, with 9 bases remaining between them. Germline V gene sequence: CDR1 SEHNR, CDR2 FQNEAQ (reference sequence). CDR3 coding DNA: TGTGCCAGCAGCTCCCCTATCCACAATGAGCAGTTCTTC. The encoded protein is CASSSPIHNEQFF.

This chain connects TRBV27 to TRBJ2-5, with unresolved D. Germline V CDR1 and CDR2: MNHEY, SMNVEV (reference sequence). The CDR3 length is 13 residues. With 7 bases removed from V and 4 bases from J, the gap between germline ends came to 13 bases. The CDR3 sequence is CASTWAGGETQYF. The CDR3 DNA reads TGTGCCAGCACCTGGGCTGGTGGAGAGACCCAGTACTTC.

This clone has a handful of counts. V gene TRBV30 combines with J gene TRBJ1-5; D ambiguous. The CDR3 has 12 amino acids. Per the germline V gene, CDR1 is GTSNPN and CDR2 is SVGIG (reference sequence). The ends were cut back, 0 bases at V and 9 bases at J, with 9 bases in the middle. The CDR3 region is CAWSVPPLPQHF. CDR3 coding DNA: TGTGCCTGGAGTGTTCCCCCTTTGCCCCAGCATTTT.

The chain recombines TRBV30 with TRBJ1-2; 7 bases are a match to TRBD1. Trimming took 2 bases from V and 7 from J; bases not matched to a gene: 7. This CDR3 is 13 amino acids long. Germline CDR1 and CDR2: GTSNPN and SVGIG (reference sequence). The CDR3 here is CAWSTGTVFGYTF. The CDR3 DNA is TGTGCCTGGAGTACCGGGACAGTGTTTGGCTACACCTTC.

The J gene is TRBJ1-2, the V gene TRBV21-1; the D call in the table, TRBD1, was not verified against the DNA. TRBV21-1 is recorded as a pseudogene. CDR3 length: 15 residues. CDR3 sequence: CASSKGVRGRIRHTF. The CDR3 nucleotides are TGTGCCAGCAGCAAAGGTGTCAGGGGGCGAATAAGGCACACCTTC.

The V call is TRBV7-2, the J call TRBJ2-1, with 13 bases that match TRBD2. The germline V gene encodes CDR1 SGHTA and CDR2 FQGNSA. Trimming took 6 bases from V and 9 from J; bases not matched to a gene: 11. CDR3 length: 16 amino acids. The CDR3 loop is CASSLKLAGGVVEQFF. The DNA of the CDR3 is TGTGCCAGCAGTTTGAAACTAGCGGGGGGGGTAGTTGAGCAGTTCTTC. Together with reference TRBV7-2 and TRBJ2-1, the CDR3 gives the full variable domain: GAGVSQSPSNKVTEKGKDVELRCDPISGHTALYWYRQSLGQGLEFLIYFQGNSAPDKSGLPSDRFSAERTGGSVSTLTIQRTQQEDSAVYLCASSLKLAGGVVEQFFGPGTRLTVL.

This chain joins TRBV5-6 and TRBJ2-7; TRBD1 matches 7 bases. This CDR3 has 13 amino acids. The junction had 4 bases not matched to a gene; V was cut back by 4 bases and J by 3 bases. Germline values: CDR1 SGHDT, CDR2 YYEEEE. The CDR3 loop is CASSRDRLYEQYF. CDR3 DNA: TGTGCCAGCAGCCGGGACAGACTCTACGAGCAGTACTTC.

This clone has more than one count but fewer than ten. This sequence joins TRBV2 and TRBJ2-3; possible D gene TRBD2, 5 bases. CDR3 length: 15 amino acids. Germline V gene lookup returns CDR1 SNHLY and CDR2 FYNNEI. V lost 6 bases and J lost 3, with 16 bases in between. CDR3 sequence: CASRITRFLTDTQYF. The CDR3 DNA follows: TGTGCCAGCAGAATCACTAGATTCTTAACAGATACGCAGTATTTT.

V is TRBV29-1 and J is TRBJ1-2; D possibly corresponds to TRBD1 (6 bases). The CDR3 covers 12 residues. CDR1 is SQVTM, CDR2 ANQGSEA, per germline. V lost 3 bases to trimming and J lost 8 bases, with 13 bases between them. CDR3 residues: CSVENRVGGYTF. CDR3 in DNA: TGCAGCGTTGAGAACAGGGTAGGCGGCTACACCTTC.

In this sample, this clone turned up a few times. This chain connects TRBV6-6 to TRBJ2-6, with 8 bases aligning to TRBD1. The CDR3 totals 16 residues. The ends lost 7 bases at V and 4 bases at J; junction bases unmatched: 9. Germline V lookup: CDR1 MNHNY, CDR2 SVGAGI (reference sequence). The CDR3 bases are TGTGCCAGCATTGCCCAGGGGGCCCCAGGGGCCAACGTCCTGACTTTC. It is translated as CASIAQGAPGANVLTF.

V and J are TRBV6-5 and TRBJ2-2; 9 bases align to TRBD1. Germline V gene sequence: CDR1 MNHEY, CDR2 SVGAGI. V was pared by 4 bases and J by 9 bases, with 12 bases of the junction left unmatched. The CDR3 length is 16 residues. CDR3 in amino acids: CASSSPAETGGRELFF. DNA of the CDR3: TGTGCCAGCAGTTCTCCAGCGGAGACAGGGGGTCGGGAGCTGTTTTTT.

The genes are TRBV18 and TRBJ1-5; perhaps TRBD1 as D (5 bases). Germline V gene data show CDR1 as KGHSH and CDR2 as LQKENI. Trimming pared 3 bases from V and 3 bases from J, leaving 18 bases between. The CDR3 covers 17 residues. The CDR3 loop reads CASSPSRGGSDNQPQHF. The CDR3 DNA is TGTGCCAGCTCACCGAGCCGGGGGGGAAGCGACAATCAGCCCCAGCATTTT.